One and the same sample provided the 23 T cell receptor beta chains below, sequenced in a study of identical twins. Each CDR3 protein is one row after TCRdb ran MiXCR on the 5' RACE reads. Of just under 550,000 distinct CDR3 sequences detected, about 16% appear once; the ten largest clones hold nearly 0.45%. The same sample was also used in a study of yellow fever vaccine responses in identical twins.

Sequencing was performed on CD4+ T cells sorted from blood. The receptors were gathered from a woman under 30 in good health.

The chain carries TRBV5-1 and TRBJ2-2, with D possibly matching TRBD2 (5 bases). Germline V gene data show CDR1 as SGHRS and CDR2 as YFSETQ. Trimming took off 4 bases at V and 6 bases at J, with 16 bases between the two ends. The CDR3 spans 15 residues. CDR3 bases: TGCGCCAGCAGCCCTGCGGGTTCCCCAGCCGGGGAGCTGTTTTTT. Protein product: CASSPAGSPAGELFF.

The V and J genes are TRBV10-1 and TRBJ2-3; 11 nucleotides match TRBD2. The CDR3 runs 16 residues. V lost 4 bases, J lost 2 bases, and 5 bases stayed unmatched. Germline CDR1 WNHNN, CDR2 SYGVQD (reference sequence). For the CDR3, the DNA is TGCGCCAGCAGTGGCACTAGCGGGGGTCTCACAGATACGCAGTATTTT. It is translated as CASSGTSGGLTDTQYF.

This clonotype was observed a few times. The gene calls are TRBV29-1 and TRBJ2-4; D is perhaps TRBD1 (7 bases). The V gene lost 7 bases and the J gene lost 1 base, with 14 bases spanning the gap. CDR1 is SQVTM, CDR2 ANQGSEA, per germline. The CDR3 runs to 14 residues. CDR3 sequence: CSGRTGGAKNIQYF. In nucleotides, the CDR3 is TGCAGCGGCCGGACAGGAGGGGCCAAAAACATTCAGTACTTC.

Concerning this clonotype: At one end, the junction sequence differs from germline, possibly due to a read error. V is TRBV2 and J is TRBJ2-3, with TRBD2 identical over 9 bases. The CDR3 runs 13 residues. Per germline, CDR1 SNHLY and CDR2 FYNNEI. CDR3 sequence reads: CARTGTSKDTQYF. CDR3 nucleotides: TGTGCCAGAACCGGGACTAGCAAAGATACGCAGTATTTT.

This chain uses TRBV11-2 with TRBJ1-1; D is perhaps TRBD1 (6 bases). V lost 5 bases and J 4 bases, leaving 14 bases between the germline ends. This CDR3 contains 14 residues. The germline V gene has CDR1 SGHAT and CDR2 FQNNGV. The CDR3 region has the DNA TGTGCCAGCAGCGAGCAGGGGTCGGGCACTGAAGCTTTCTTT. Protein sequence: CASSEQGSGTEAFF.

This clonotype has more than one count but fewer than ten. This chain joins TRBV4-1 and TRBJ2-6; no clear D gene. Germline loops: CDR1 MGHRA, CDR2 YSYEKL. Trimming shortened V by 2 bases and J by 4 bases, and 9 bases separated the two germline ends. The CDR3 is made up of 15 amino acids. Here the CDR3 DNA reads TGCGCCAGCAGCCAAATAGTCTCCGGGGCCAACGTCCTGACTTTC. Residues: CASSQIVSGANVLTF.

This clonotype was observed a handful of times. V and J are TRBV2 and TRBJ1-6; possibly TRBD1 for D (5 bases). The CDR3 contains 13 residues. Germline-derived CDR1 and CDR2 are SNHLY and FYNNEI. Trimming took off 7 bases at V and 5 bases at J, with 9 bases between the two ends. This CDR3 reads CASTAGNNSPLHF. CDR3 coding DNA: TGTGCCAGCACGGCAGGGAATAATTCACCCCTCCACTTT. The variable domain in full, completed from reference TRBV2 and TRBJ1-6, reads EPEVTQTPSHQVTQMGQEVILRCVPISNHLYFYWYRQILGQKVEFLVSFYNNEISEKSEIFDDQFSVERPDGSNFTLKIRSTKLEDSAMYFCASTAGNNSPLHFGNGTRLTVT.

The gene calls are TRBV5-1 and TRBJ2-2, with 8 bases lining up with TRBD1. V dropped 4 bases and J dropped 7; count of bases not matched to a gene: 24. Germline CDR1 reads SGHRS; CDR2 reads YFSETQ. CDR3 length: 20 residues. The CDR3 protein is CASSPAGGGRDRSQLGELFF. CDR3 in DNA: TGCGCCAGCAGCCCCGCCGGGGGTGGACGGGACAGGTCGCAACTCGGGGAGCTGTTTTTT.

This sequence joins TRBV28 and TRBJ2-4; D possibly corresponds to TRBD2 (5 bases). V lost 7 bases and J 2 bases, leaving 18 bases between the germline ends. Germline V gives CDR1 MDHEN, CDR2 SYDVKM. The CDR3 runs to 16 residues. Here the CDR3 DNA reads TGTGCCAGCACAGCGGTCATCCGGAAAACCAAAAACATTCAGTACTTC. Residues: CASTAVIRKTKNIQYF.

Ten or more counts support this clonotype. The chain uses TRBV28 and TRBJ2-1, with 10 bases identical to TRBD1. Losses at the gene ends were 2 bases for V and 0 bases for J; bases not matched to a gene: 7. The CDR3 is made up of 18 amino acids. Germline CDR1 and CDR2: MDHEN and SYDVKM. CDR3 residues: CASSLPTGQGLSYNEQFF. The DNA for the CDR3 is TGTGCCAGCAGTTTACCCACGGGACAGGGGCTCTCCTACAATGAGCAGTTCTTC.

This clonotype showed up many times. V gene TRBV5-1 combines with J gene TRBJ2-1; 10 bases map to TRBD2. Germline V gene data show CDR1 as SGHRS and CDR2 as YFSETQ. The CDR3 extends over 15 amino acids. Trimming took 4 bases from V and 4 from J; bases not matched to a gene: 5. The CDR3 protein is CASSGGLAEYNEQFF. In nucleotides, the CDR3 is TGCGCCAGCAGCGGTGGACTAGCGGAATACAATGAGCAGTTCTTC. Full variable domain (remainder filled in from reference TRBV5-1 and TRBJ2-1): KAGVTQTPRYLIKTRGQQVTLSCSPISGHRSVSWYQQTPGQGLQFLFEYFSETQRNKGNFPGRFSGRQFSNSRSEMNVSTLELGDSALYLCASSGGLAEYNEQFFGPGTRLTVL.

The V and J genes are TRBV7-9 and TRBJ2-2; D is unclear. V lost 5 bases and J lost 7, with 17 bases in between. Germline CDR1 SEHNR, CDR2 FQNEAQ (reference sequence). This CDR3 is built from 15 residues. CDR3 sequence (DNA): TGTGCCAGCAGCCTTGGGTCCTACCTTGACGGGGAGCTGTTTTTT. Protein: CASSLGSYLDGELFF.

The V and J genes are TRBV20-1 and TRBJ1-5; D may be TRBD1 (6 bases). The CDR3 has 14 amino acids. Per germline, CDR1 DFQATT and CDR2 SNEGSKA (reference sequence). Trimming removed 0 bases from V and 3 bases from J, with 9 bases in between. Written as DNA, the CDR3 is TGCAGTGCTAGAGATCCAGGGGACAATCAGCCCCAGCATTTT. It yields the protein CSARDPGDNQPQHF.

This clonotype was recorded many times. CDR3 DNA sequence: TGTGCCAGCAGTTCCGGGGGAGTATTTGAAAAACTGTTTTTT. Encoded protein: CASSSGGVFEKLFF. The rearrangement links TRBV12-3 or TRBV12-4 to TRBJ1-4; D is perhaps TRBD1 (5 bases). The V end was cut by 4 bases, the J end by 7 bases, with 13 bases between. This CDR3 region has 14 residues.

The chain uses TRBV12-3 or TRBV12-4 and TRBJ1-2; 7 nucleotides match TRBD1. CDR3 length: 14 amino acids. Trimming removed 6 bases from V and 3 bases from J; junction bases left unmatched: 7. CDR3 residues: CASRPQGGHYGYTF. The CDR3 nucleotides read TGTGCCAGCAGGCCCCAGGGGGGCCACTATGGCTACACCTTC.

This clonotype was detected many times. The V and J genes are TRBV29-1 and TRBJ2-5; possibly TRBD1 or TRBD2 for D (5 bases each). The CDR3 is made up of 14 amino acids. Trimming left V 4 bases short and J 1 base short, with 13 bases between. Looked up from germline, CDR1 is SQVTM and CDR2 is ANQGSEA. CDR3 in amino acids: CSVVGEASQETQYF. As DNA, the CDR3 is TGCAGCGTTGTGGGGGAAGCCAGCCAAGAGACCCAGTACTTC.

The V gene is TRBV28, the J gene TRBJ2-7; 11 bases are a match to TRBD2. The CDR3 sequence is 15 residues long. Germline assignment: CDR1 MDHEN and CDR2 SYDVKM. V dropped 6 bases and J dropped 0; count of bases not matched to a gene: 4. This CDR3 is CASRSSGGPSYEQYV. DNA of the CDR3: TGTGCCAGCAGGTCTAGCGGGGGGCCCTCCTACGAGCAGTACGTC.

The chain uses TRBV5-1 and TRBJ2-1; TRBD1 matches 7 bases. Trimming cost V 3 bases and J 4 bases; bases outside gene matches: 7. CDR3 length equals 15 residues. The germline V gene has CDR1 SGHRS and CDR2 YFSETQ. The CDR3 loop reads CASSSGTELYNEQFF. The CDR3 nucleotides are TGCGCCAGCAGCTCGGGGACAGAACTTTACAATGAGCAGTTCTTC. Together with reference TRBV5-1 and TRBJ2-1, the CDR3 gives the full variable domain: KAGVTQTPRYLIKTRGQQVTLSCSPISGHRSVSWYQQTPGQGLQFLFEYFSETQRNKGNFPGRFSGRQFSNSRSEMNVSTLELGDSALYLCASSSGTELYNEQFFGPGTRLTVL.

The chain is built from TRBV15 and TRBJ2-2; D possibly corresponds to TRBD2 (6 bases). Trimming shortened V by 0 bases and J by 4 bases, and 12 bases separated the two germline ends. This CDR3 is built from 16 residues. Germline values: CDR1 LNHNV, CDR2 YYDKDF (reference sequence). CDR3 bases: TGTGCCACCAGCAGAGATCCCCAGGGAGGCACCGGGGAGCTGTTTTTT. Encoded protein: CATSRDPQGGTGELFF.

This clonotype has ten or more counts. The rearrangement links TRBV5-1 to TRBJ2-3; D is perhaps TRBD2 (6 bases). Germline V gene sequence: CDR1 SGHRS, CDR2 YFSETQ. V was clipped by 0 bases and J by 2 bases, with 10 bases between them. The CDR3 length is 15 residues. CDR3 in amino acids: CASSLGGRTTDTQYF. The CDR3 DNA is TGCGCCAGCAGCTTGGGTGGGAGGACCACAGATACGCAGTATTTT.

The chain employs TRBV7-2 and TRBJ2-1; D perhaps matches TRBD2 (6 bases). The CDR3 runs to 15 residues. V was trimmed by 1 base and J by 5 bases, leaving 12 bases between them. Germline V gene lookup returns CDR1 SGHTA and CDR2 FQGNSA. The CDR3 bases are TGTGCCAGCAGCTTAGTAAGCGGAGGGAACAATGAGCAGTTCTTC. This translates into CASSLVSGGNNEQFF.

In this sample, this clonotype turned up a few times. V is TRBV5-6 and J is TRBJ1-4; 9 bases agree with TRBD1. Germline CDR1 is SGHDT and CDR2 is YYEEEE. This CDR3 comprises 14 residues. The V segment lost 4 bases and the J segment 10 bases; nucleotides outside the gene matches: 8. As DNA, the CDR3 is TGTGCCAGCAGCCCGGGACAGGGTCAAGGAAAACTGTTTTTT. Protein product: CASSPGQGQGKLFF.

This chain links TRBV7-9 with TRBJ2-7; D gene uncertain. Per the germline V gene, CDR1 is SEHNR and CDR2 is FQNEAQ (reference sequence). V was pared by 1 base and J by 7 bases, with 14 bases between. The length of the CDR3 is 14 residues. The CDR3 coding sequence is TGTGCCAGCAGCTTAGGCCCGGTTCCTTGGGAGCAGTACTTC. Translating it yields CASSLGPVPWEQYF.